This T cell receptor (beta chain) is from a study of blood T cell repertoires in COVID-19. Study as a whole: T cells, B-cell-depleted T cells, or PBMCs provided the cDNA or gDNA that served as material.

Germline V gene lookup returns CDR1 SGHVS and CDR2 FNYEAQ. The trim removed 3 bases at V and 0 bases at J, leaving 0 bases unmatched. The CDR3 spans 15 residues. Sequencing used immunoSEQ multiplex PCR; TCRdb keeps in-frame clones, though not all of them. The table includes about 190,000 clones, roughly three quarters detected once. The TCR comes from an elderly woman with COVID-19, enrolled during active disease. J is TRBJ2-2 and V is TRBV7-6, with TRBD1 identical over 8 bases. The sequencing input was peripheral blood. The CDR3 region has the DNA TGTGCCAGCAGCTTGGACAGGGCGAACACCGGGGAGCTGTTTTTT. This codes for CASSLDRANTGELFF.